Listed here is a single T cell receptor beta chain. This clone was detected only once. It lacks a known antigen. Base qualities are not at hand, and no much larger clone is one base apart. This sample stems from a study of tumor-infiltrating T cells and Merkel cell polyomavirus (dated by TCRdb to 2015 to 2018). About the full investigation: CD8+ T cells specific for the Merkel cell polyomavirus KLL epitope were examined in Merkel cell carcinoma patients. Disease stage at presentation varied among the patients, and patient follow-up lasted a median of approximately 2.5 years, ranging from roughly 1.1 to 6.0 years. Patients received varied, non-standardized therapies including chemotherapy, radiation and immunotherapies. TRB sequencing was performed on KLL-tetramer-sorted cells from blood or tumor-infiltrating lymphocytes in some 15 samples, as well as on 11 to 12 matched whole-tumor samples. Most of the whole-tumor samples were 25-micron curls sectioned from formalin-fixed, paraffin-embedded tissue blocks. Of all the tumor samples in the study, one was a frozen nodal tumor digest and another was a flash-frozen core biopsy of a metastasis. Study-wide findings and limitations: One limitation of the study is the small sample size (n of about 12 patients). Significantly improved MCC-specific survival was associated with a higher fraction of KLL-specific T cells within tumors (about 1.8-18% versus 0-0.14%). A greater number of unique KLL-specific clonotypes in tumors (5-108 vs 0-3) was associated with a significant advantage in MCC-specific survival (P = 0.0051). KLL-specific TRB repertoires were diverse and largely private, with only one public clonotype among a few hundred unique sequences, shared by two patients. Because the study covered only a single viral epitope, T cells targeting other Merkel cell polyomavirus epitopes were not captured.

Receptors were amplified or captured by the immunoSEQ multiplex PCR assay. Adaptive Biotechnologies (Seattle, WA) carried out the genomic DNA extraction, TRB sequencing and normalization. The published analysis was carried out like this. To compute clonality, the Shannon entropy of productive TRB sequences was normalized by log2 of unique productive sequences and then subtracted from one. KLL-specific clonotypes in tumors were identified by matching TCRbeta CDR3 amino acid sequences with those from each patient's tetramer-sorted sample. TCRdb mirrors the immuneACCESS table, restricted to in-frame sequences. Some clones are absent from its copies; in checked studies, under half trace to an unresolved V gene, and the reason for the others is unknown. V and J calls and clone size are copied from that table; D and trimming were computed from the DNA. Across this sample there are approximately 2,000 clones, with roughly 98% seen only once. The ten largest clonotypes hold under 3% of the sample.

All patients' tumors stained robustly positive for Merkel cell polyomavirus Large T antigen by immunohistochemistry. The study included about eleven Merkel cell carcinoma patients who had robust KLL-tetramer+ populations, above 0.04% of CD8+ T cells, in blood and/or cultured TIL. Every patient was Caucasian, and patient ages had a median of roughly 65 years and ranged from about 45 to 85 years. Lymph node tumors were analyzed for patients with unknown primaries who presented with nodal disease, or when there was not enough primary tissue. As encoded in the germline V gene, CDR1 is SGHTA while CDR2 is FQGNSA. The CDR3 runs 14 residues from the cysteine to the phenylalanine. Only the CDR3 DNA is retained, 42 bases long and in frame from the first base. V is clipped by 2 bases and J by 3 bases, and the sequence between their germline boundaries is 9 bases long.

Rearrangement joined TRBV7-2 to TRBJ2-3; the D gene is perhaps TRBD1, from 6 matching bases. Sequencing was performed on lymph node tissue. The TCR sequence derives from a man between 70 and 80 years old with Merkel cell carcinoma. The nucleotides are TGTGCCAGCAGCTTATTTCAGGGGACAGATACGCAGTATTTT. Translated, it reads CASSLFQGTDTQYF.